This is a list of T cell receptor beta chains from one sample in a study of T-cell reconstitution after alpha-beta-depleted transplantation in children. TCRdb re-derived calls from the PCR reads in MiXCR, one entry per CDR3 protein. The sample records some 500,000 distinct CDR3 sequences, around 18% being singletons. Material: PBMCs from the stem cell graft donor, obtained from the stem cell graft. These receptors were collected from a human donor who donated a stem cell graft to a child with acute lymphoblastic leukemia. The CDR3 runs from the conserved cysteine through the conserved F or W. The order of the fields is D gene, J gene, V gene, clone size, CDR3 DNA, CDR3 protein. The D gene is left open where the match is weak. A clone size is listed for some rows: how often the clone was seen (once, few, many), or a class if it is expanded.

.	TRBJ2-5	TRBV7-9	.	TGTGCCAGCCTCAAACCGAGCACATTAAAGGGGGAGACCCAGTACTTC	CASLKPSTLKGETQYF
TRBD1	TRBJ2-7	TRBV12-3/TRBV12-4	.	TGTGCCAGCAGCAGAGACGGGACAGACTACGAGCAGTACTTC	CASSRDGTDYEQYF
.	TRBJ2-1	TRBV6-2/TRBV6-3	once	TGTGCCAGCAGTTTTGTCTCCTACAATGAGCAGTTCTTC	CASSFVSYNEQFF
TRBD2	TRBJ2-2	TRBV5-1	.	TGCGCCAGCAGCTGGGGTATCAGCGGGGCCAACACCGGGGAGCTGTTTTTT	CASSWGISGANTGELFF
.	TRBJ2-3	TRBV5-1	.	TGCGCCAGCAGCACGGACCAGGGAATAGATACGCAGTATTTT	CASSTDQGIDTQYF
.	TRBJ1-2	TRBV4-2	.	TGTGCCAGCAGCCTAAACGAGGGGCCCTATGGCTACACCTTC	CASSLNEGPYGYTF
.	TRBJ1-1	TRBV5-1	.	TGCGCCAGCAGCTTATCCCGTCGACAGAAGAACACTGAAGCTTTCTTT	CASSLSRRQKNTEAFF
TRBD1	TRBJ2-7	TRBV6-5	.	TGTGCCAGCAGTTGGACAGGGGCCTCTGCGGAGCAGTACTTC	CASSWTGASAEQYF
.	TRBJ1-3	TRBV11-2	.	TGTGCCAGCAGCCAGGGGATATACTCTGGAAACACCATATATTTT	CASSQGIYSGNTIYF
.	TRBJ2-5	TRBV5-1	many	TGCGCCAGCAGCTTGGTGGCAGAGACCCAGTACTTC	CASSLVAETQYF
.	TRBJ2-7	TRBV14	.	TGTGCCAGCAGCCGGGTGGGCGCCTACGAGCAGTACTTC	CASSRVGAYEQYF
.	TRBJ2-1	TRBV5-1	.	TGCGCCAGCAGCTTGGTGGGGGAGGACAACAATGAGCAGTTCTTC	CASSLVGEDNNEQFF
.	TRBJ2-2	TRBV7-9	few	TGTGCCAGCAGCTTATTGTTAGACACCGGGGAGCTGTTTTTT	CASSLLLDTGELFF
.	TRBJ2-7	TRBV27	.	TGTGCCAGCAGTTTATACGGGGCTAGCTCCCTCGAGCAGTACTTC	CASSLYGASSLEQYF
TRBD1	TRBJ1-2	TRBV7-3	.	TGTGCCAGCAGCTCAGGGACAGGGGACTTCTATGGCTACACCTTC	CASSSGTGDFYGYTF
TRBD1	TRBJ1-5	TRBV24-1	.	TGTGCCACCAGTGATTGGGACAGAGATCAGCCCCAGCATTTT	CATSDWDRDQPQHF
.	TRBJ2-7	TRBV9	.	TGTGCCAGCAGCGCAGCCCCAGGTACCTACGAGCAGTACTTC	CASSAAPGTYEQYF
.	TRBJ2-3	TRBV3-1	.	TGTGCCAGCAGCCCCAGGAAGAGGGGGACGAAAACATACACAGATACGCAGTATTTT	CASSPRKRGTKTYTDTQYF
.	TRBJ1-1	TRBV10-1	.	TGCGCCAGCCGTTACAGGGCTAAGCACACTGAAGCTTTCTTT	CASRYRAKHTEAFF
TRBD2	TRBJ2-5	TRBV6-5	.	TGTGCCAGCAGTTACCTAGCGGGAGGGAAACAAGAGACCCAGTACTTC	CASSYLAGGKQETQYF
.	TRBJ2-3	TRBV9	.	TGTGCCAGCAGCGTGGGGGTTCGAGTCACAGATACGCAGTATTTT	CASSVGVRVTDTQYF
.	TRBJ2-5	TRBV2	.	TGTGCCAGCAAAAGTCAAGAGACCCAGTACTTC	CASKSQETQYF
.	TRBJ2-1	TRBV10-3	few	TGTGCCATCAGGAGTGGGACCTACAATGAGCAGTTCTTC	CAIRSGTYNEQFF
.	TRBJ2-7	TRBV12-3/TRBV12-4	few	TGTGCCAGCAGTTTAGGTGTTCCCCCGTACGAGCAGTACTTC	CASSLGVPPYEQYF
.	TRBJ2-2	TRBV2	once	TGTGCCAGCAGTGGGTGGGGCGGCACCGGGGAGCTGTTTTTT	CASSGWGGTGELFF
.	TRBJ2-7	TRBV27	.	TGTGCCAGCAAGCAGACCGCCTACGAGCAGTACTTC	CASKQTAYEQYF
.	TRBJ2-2	TRBV20-1	few	TGCAGTGCTAGGAACTTTTACACCGGGGAGCTGTTTTTT	CSARNFYTGELFF
.	TRBJ2-5	TRBV5-1	.	TGCGCCAGCAGCTTGACGGGGGCCTCGAGGGACCAGTACTTC	CASSLTGASRDQYF
TRBD2	TRBJ2-3	TRBV20-1	few	TGCAGTGCTCTGACTAGCGGACAGTATTTT	CSALTSGQYF
TRBD1	TRBJ1-1	TRBV5-4	.	TGTGCCAGCAGCTGGGGTGGGAGGGGGCAGAACACTGAAGCTTTCTTT	CASSWGGRGQNTEAFF
.	TRBJ2-1	TRBV7-2	few	TGTGCCAGCAGCTTAGGAGCCCAACCCTCCTACAATGAGCAGTTCTTC	CASSLGAQPSYNEQFF
.	TRBJ1-2	TRBV7-9	few	TGTGCCAGCAGCTTAGACCCCCCGGGCTATGGCTACACCTTC	CASSLDPPGYGYTF
TRBD1	TRBJ2-7	TRBV5-1	.	TGCGCCAGCAGCTTGTCGGGGACAGGGGGCTACGAGCAGTACTTC	CASSLSGTGGYEQYF
TRBD2	TRBJ2-7	TRBV5-5	few	TGTGCCAGCAGCTTACTAGCGGGAGAACGCGAGCAGTACTTC	CASSLLAGEREQYF
.	TRBJ1-5	TRBV7-9	.	TGTGCCAGCAGCTTAGTCCGGGGAGGAGGCAATCAGCCCCAGCATTTT	CASSLVRGGGNQPQHF
.	TRBJ2-2	TRBV5-1	few	TGCGCCAGCAGGCAGGCCCTCGGGACCCCGAACACCGGGGAGCTGTTTTTT	CASRQALGTPNTGELFF
.	TRBJ1-4	TRBV2	few	TGTGCCAGCAGTGCCTATGCAGGCCTTAATGAAAAACTGTTTTTT	CASSAYAGLNEKLFF
TRBD2	TRBJ2-3	TRBV7-3	few	TGTGCCAGCAGCCCGGGGAGGGCAGATACGCAGTATTTT	CASSPGRADTQYF
TRBD2	TRBJ2-1	TRBV5-1	.	TGCGCCAGCAGCATGGGACTAGCGGGATTTGGGAATGAGCAGTTCTTC	CASSMGLAGFGNEQFF
.	TRBJ2-2	TRBV7-9	.	TGTGCCAGCAGCTTTGGGTTGGCCGGGGAGCTGTTTTTT	CASSFGLAGELFF
.	TRBJ2-3	TRBV20-1	few	TGCAGTGCCCCGGCCCAGGTGGTGTCCCGGACAGATACGCAGTATTTT	CSAPAQVVSRTDTQYF
.	TRBJ2-1	TRBV3-1	.	TGTGCCAGCAGCCAACATGACGGGGATGAGCAGTTCTTC	CASSQHDGDEQFF